The sequence of this T cell receptor (beta chain) was determined in a study of pediatric ulcerative colitis. The study, taken as a whole, reports: All ulcerative colitis patients, but no controls, carried a couple of rectal clonotypes.

A word on this clone: Its specificity is unknown.

V gave up 6 bases and J gave up 4 bases; unmatched junction bases: 12. CDR1 and CDR2 (germline): GTSNPN, SVGIG (reference sequence). The CDR3 is made up of 15 amino acids. Up to 500,000 reads were sequenced per sample. The assay was immunoSEQ multiplex PCR, and TCRdb's table has in-frame clones only and misses some. Among some 43,000 clones listed, 78% were seen once. One to two pinch biopsies were taken from the rectum during colonoscopy. Sequenced sample: gut tissue. The chain couples TRBV30 to TRBJ1-2; 9 bases match TRBD1. This clonotype was obtained from a girl under 18 with moderate ulcerative colitis. The CDR3 sequence: CACSPGQGFGYGYTF. As DNA, the CDR3 is TGTGCCTGTTCTCCGGGACAGGGATTTGGCTATGGCTACACCTTC. The full variable domain, its missing parts supplied by reference TRBV30 and TRBJ1-2, is SQTIHQWPATLVQPVGSPLSLECTVEGTSNPNLYWYRQAAGRGLQLLFYSVGIGQISSEVPQNLSASRPQDRQFILSSKKLLLSDSGFYLCACSPGQGFGYGYTFGSGTRLTVV.